The 30 T cell receptor beta chains in this list originate from one sample, sequenced in a study of blood T cell dynamics during melanoma immunotherapy. Produced via immunoSEQ multiplex PCR; TCRdb's table is partial and in-frame only. Altogether approximately 17,000 clones are present, just over 90% being singletons, with the ten largest covering about 1.8%. Time point meaning: pre-treatment baseline. The starting material was blood, obtained from a patient treated with checkpoint blockade. The receptors shown here come from a human donor with melanoma.

The chain joins TRBV2 to TRBJ2-5; D perhaps matches TRBD1 (5 bases). The J call may be in error: the DNA end matches TRBJ2-7 better. Germline V gene lookup returns CDR1 SNHLY and CDR2 FYNNEI. There are 12 residues in the CDR3. The CDR3 nucleotides are TGTGCCAGCAGTCTATCAGGGTCCGAGCAGTACTTC. This sequence encodes CASSLSGSEQYF.

The CDR3 region is CASSLLGSGRLNEQFF. The DNA for the CDR3 is TGCGCCAGCAGCTTGTTGGGGAGCGGGAGGCTCAATGAGCAGTTCTTC. This chain uses TRBV5-1 with TRBJ2-1; 9 bases agree with TRBD2. The J segment lost 6 bases and the V segment lost 1 base, leaving 8 bases of the junction unmatched. This CDR3 spans 16 amino acids. In germline, CDR1 is SGHRS, CDR2 YFSETQ. Full variable domain (missing parts from reference TRBV5-1 and TRBJ2-1): KAGVTQTPRYLIKTRGQQVTLSCSPISGHRSVSWYQQTPGQGLQFLFEYFSETQRNKGNFPGRFSGRQFSNSRSEMNVSTLELGDSALYLCASSLLGSGRLNEQFFGPGTRLTVL.

CDR3 nucleotides: TGTGCCAGCTCACCGGGCGGCGGGGGGGCCACAGATACGCAGTATTTT. Amino acid sequence: CASSPGGGGATDTQYF. The chain combines TRBV18 with TRBJ2-3, with TRBD2 matching 9 bases. Germline values: CDR1 KGHSH, CDR2 LQKENI. The CDR3 spans 16 residues. V lost 3 bases and J lost 2; bases outside the gene matches: 6.

The rearrangement links TRBV6-6 to TRBJ2-7, with TRBD1 identical over 10 bases. This CDR3 has 14 residues. CDR1 MNHNY and CDR2 SVGAGI come from the germline V gene (reference sequence). Trimming at V came to 5 bases and at J to 1 base, leaving 2 bases not matched to a gene. As DNA, the CDR3 is TGTGCCAGCAGTGTGGGACAGGGGTCCTACGAGCAGTACTTC. Amino acids: CASSVGQGSYEQYF.

As to this clone: Other nucleotide sequences in the sample specify the same CDR3. DNA for the CDR3: TGCGCCAGCAGCTTGGCCGCGGCGAACACCGGGGAGCTGTTTTTT. It encodes CASSLAAANTGELFF. The V call is TRBV5-1, the J call TRBJ2-2; D call uncertain. Germline assignment: CDR1 SGHRS and CDR2 YFSETQ. This CDR3 spans 15 amino acids. V lost 0 bases, J lost 0 bases, and 6 bases lay in between.

The rearrangement joins TRBV30 to TRBJ1-1; a possible D gene is TRBD1 (6 bases). The CDR3 extends over 13 amino acids. The germline CDR1 and CDR2 sequences are GTSNPN and SVGIG (reference sequence). V was clipped by 0 bases and J by 6 bases, with 11 bases between them. The CDR3 loop is CAWSVGSGAEAFF. In DNA form, the CDR3 reads TGTGCCTGGAGTGTAGGGTCAGGGGCTGAAGCTTTCTTT.

This sequence joins TRBV28 and TRBJ2-7; D could derive from TRBD1 or TRBD2 (5 bases each). CDR3 length equals 12 residues. The V gene's germline CDR1 is MDHEN and CDR2 SYDVKM. V lost 10 bases to trimming and J lost 2 bases, with 12 bases between them. In DNA form, the CDR3 reads TGTGCCACCGAGGGGCTGGCCTACGAGCAGTACTTC. Protein product: CATEGLAYEQYF.

This clone was counted once. The rearrangement links TRBV7-2 to TRBJ1-1; weak D call: TRBD1 (5 bases). Germline CDR1 reads SGHTA; CDR2 reads FQGNSA. The CDR3 has 15 residues. Deletions cut 5 bases from V and 4 bases from J, with 17 bases between. The CDR3 loop reads CASSVTRVGGTEAFF. In nucleotides, the CDR3 is TGTGCCAGCAGCGTCACCAGGGTGGGGGGCACTGAAGCTTTCTTT.

V gene TRBV9 combines with J gene TRBJ1-3; D remains unclear. The CDR3 covers 18 residues. Germline CDR1 reads SGDLS; CDR2 reads YYNGEE. V was trimmed by 0 bases and J by 0 bases, leaving 16 bases between them. The CDR3 loop is CASSVGPYLGSSGNTIYF. CDR3 nucleotide sequence: TGTGCCAGCAGCGTAGGACCGTATTTAGGGAGCTCTGGAAACACCATATATTTT.

The rearrangement uses TRBV30 and TRBJ1-6; perhaps TRBD1 as D (6 bases). Trimming took off 4 bases at V and 10 bases at J, with 26 bases between the two ends. The germline V gene has CDR1 GTSNPN and CDR2 SVGIG (reference sequence). The CDR3 contains 17 residues. The CDR3 spells CAWKNRGAQTGASPLHF. In nucleotides, the CDR3 is TGTGCCTGGAAAAATCGGGGGGCGCAGACAGGTGCCTCACCCCTCCACTTT.

This chain joins TRBV19 and TRBJ2-7; D may match TRBD1 or TRBD2 (5 bases each). V was trimmed by 6 bases and J by 9 bases, leaving 12 bases between them. Looked up from germline, CDR1 is LNHDA and CDR2 is SQIVND (reference sequence). The CDR3 has 11 residues. The DNA for the CDR3 is TGTGCCAGTAGCGAGGGGCGTAGGCAGTACTTC. Its translation: CASSEGRRQYF.

The chain uses TRBV2 and TRBJ1-6; D unresolved. V was trimmed by 7 bases and J by 0 bases, leaving 16 bases between them. This CDR3 is built from 17 residues. Germline V CDR1 and CDR2: SNHLY, FYNNEI. DNA for the CDR3: TGTGCCAGCATGGCGGGCAGCTATAGCTCCTATAATTCACCCCTCCACTTT. Translating gives CASMAGSYSSYNSPLHF.

This clone occurred once. The J gene is TRBJ1-6, the V gene TRBV6-5; TRBD1 agrees at 9 bases. The CDR3 contains 13 residues. The trim removed 8 bases at V and 5 bases at J, leaving 1 base unmatched. Germline CDR1 is MNHEY and CDR2 is SVGAGI. The CDR3 loop reads CASGDRDNSPLHF. The CDR3 region has the DNA TGTGCCAGCGGGGACAGGGATAATTCACCCCTCCACTTT.

The J gene is TRBJ2-3, the V gene TRBV19; D gene unclear. The CDR3 is made up of 15 amino acids. Trimming stripped 0 bases from V and 2 bases from J, with 9 bases between. Per the germline V gene, CDR1 is LNHDA and CDR2 is SQIVND (reference sequence). The CDR3 bases are TGTGCCAGTAGTATAGAGGCCAGGCCCACAGATACGCAGTATTTT. Its protein product is CASSIEARPTDTQYF.

This clone has only one observation. V gene TRBV19 combines with J gene TRBJ1-5, with a weak D call TRBD1 (6 bases). This CDR3 is built from 14 residues. The V gene's germline CDR1 is LNHDA and CDR2 SQIVND (reference sequence). V was trimmed by 6 bases and J by 3 bases, leaving 12 bases between them. CDR3 region: CASSRGQPNQPQHF. The DNA of the CDR3 is TGTGCCAGTAGCCGGGGGCAGCCCAATCAGCCCCAGCATTTT.

This clone was counted a single time. The genes are TRBV9 and TRBJ1-5, with D unclear. Germline V gives CDR1 SGDLS, CDR2 YYNGEE. The CDR3 is 15 residues long. V gave up 4 bases and J gave up 6 bases, with 17 bases separating them. The CDR3 loop reads CASSPAAGAGQPQHF. CDR3 DNA: TGTGCCAGCAGCCCCGCGGCGGGTGCTGGTCAGCCCCAGCATTTT.

A few counts support this clone. V gene TRBV27 combines with J gene TRBJ1-2; 9 positions agree with TRBD1. V gave up 2 bases and J gave up 6 bases; unmatched junction bases: 1. Germline CDR1 is MNHEY and CDR2 is SMNVEV (reference sequence). The CDR3 covers 13 residues. The CDR3 protein is CASSLGTGNGYTF. DNA of the CDR3: TGTGCCAGCAGTTTAGGGACAGGGAATGGCTACACCTTC.

J is TRBJ1-3 and V is TRBV6-5, with unresolved D. CDR3 length: 11 residues. The germline V gene has CDR1 MNHEY and CDR2 SVGAGI. Deletions cut 7 bases from V and 2 bases from J, with 3 bases between. The CDR3 spells CASTAGNTIYF. The CDR3 bases are TGTGCCAGCACAGCTGGAAACACCATATATTTT.

This clone was detected a few times. The rearrangement links TRBV6-5 to TRBJ1-3; D remains ambiguous. Germline CDR1 reads MNHEY; CDR2 reads SVGAGI. This CDR3 contains 13 residues. The V gene lost 0 bases and the J gene lost 4 bases, with 4 bases spanning the gap. CDR3 DNA: TGTGCCAGCAGTTACTCAGACGGAAACACCATATATTTT. It translates to CASSYSDGNTIYF.

The genes are TRBV5-6 and TRBJ1-4; D uncertain. Trimming removed 0 bases at V and 3 bases at J, with 6 bases between. This CDR3 spans 14 amino acids. Germline V gene lookup returns CDR1 SGHDT and CDR2 YYEEEE. Here the CDR3 reads CASSLGASNEKLFF. In DNA form, the CDR3 reads TGTGCCAGCAGCTTGGGTGCCTCTAATGAAAAACTGTTTTTT.

This clone came up a few times. The chain is built from TRBV14 and TRBJ2-7; 8 bases align to TRBD1. The CDR3 is made up of 11 amino acids. Germline V lookup: CDR1 SGHDN, CDR2 FVKESK. V trimming: 8 bases; J trimming: 4 bases; junction bases outside the gene matches: 1. CDR3 sequence reads: CASDRGYEQYF. The DNA of the CDR3 is TGTGCCAGCGACAGGGGTTACGAGCAGTACTTC.

The gene calls are TRBV12-1 and TRBJ1-2. TRBV12-1 is assigned pseudogene status. The CDR3 has 16 residues. Here the CDR3 reads CASSFVTPGGNYGYTF. The CDR3 DNA follows: TGTGCCAGCAGCTTTGTAACCCCCGGAGGTAACTATGGCTACACCTTC.

The chain links TRBV18 to TRBJ1-2; D is unclear. The V gene lost 5 bases and the J gene lost 2 bases, with 9 bases spanning the gap. Germline CDR1 reads KGHSH; CDR2 reads LQKENI. This CDR3 is 13 amino acids long. This CDR3 reads CASSSSLNYGYTF. The CDR3 nucleotides are TGTGCCAGCTCATCGAGTCTAAACTATGGCTACACCTTC.

The CDR3 bases are TGTGCCAGCAGCTTGGGGATAGCGGGGGGCGTTCAAGAGACCCAGTACTTC. The encoded protein is CASSLGIAGGVQETQYF. The chain joins TRBV5-6 to TRBJ2-5; 10 bases are shared with TRBD2. V was clipped by 0 bases and J by 2 bases; unmatched bases: 7. The CDR3 is 17 residues long. Germline loops: CDR1 SGHDT, CDR2 YYEEEE.

The rearrangement uses TRBV25-1 and TRBJ2-5; TRBD1 might be the D (6 bases). The CDR3 has 16 residues. Germline values: CDR1 MGHDK, CDR2 SYGVNS. Between the trimmed V and J ends, which lost 6 bases and 2 bases, there was a span of 19 bases. The CDR3 DNA sequence: TGTGCCAGCAGAGGGGGAACGGAGCCACCGCAAGAGACCCAGTACTTC. Its protein is CASRGGTEPPQETQYF.

Written as DNA, the CDR3 is TGCGCCAGCAGCCAAAATCCGGGGCCTAATGAAAAACTGTTTTTT. Amino acids: CASSQNPGPNEKLFF. This sequence joins TRBV5-1 and TRBJ1-4; D is perhaps TRBD1 (5 bases). The germline CDR1 and CDR2 sequences are SGHRS and YFSETQ. V gave up 4 bases and J gave up 3 bases, with 13 bases separating them. The CDR3 runs 15 residues. Full variable domain (outside the CDR3, taken from reference TRBV5-1 and TRBJ1-4): KAGVTQTPRYLIKTRGQQVTLSCSPISGHRSVSWYQQTPGQGLQFLFEYFSETQRNKGNFPGRFSGRQFSNSRSEMNVSTLELGDSALYLCASSQNPGPNEKLFFGSGTQLSVL.

This rearrangement joins TRBV5-4 to TRBJ1-1, with 10 bases lining up with TRBD1. This CDR3 is 13 amino acids long. CDR1 and CDR2 from the germline V gene are SGHNT and YYREEE (reference sequence). After removal of 8 bases from V and 4 bases from J, the junction contained 5 bases not matched to a gene. CDR3 amino acids: CASRTGGGTEAFF. As DNA, the CDR3 is TGTGCCAGTCGGACAGGGGGTGGCACTGAAGCTTTCTTT.

The gene calls are TRBV30 and TRBJ1-2, with D hard to call. V lost 4 bases, J lost 2 bases, and 14 bases lay in between. The CDR3 has 14 residues. In germline, CDR1 is GTSNPN, CDR2 SVGIG (reference sequence). CDR3 residues: CAWKHPVRNYGYTF. CDR3 DNA sequence: TGTGCCTGGAAACACCCGGTTCGGAACTATGGCTACACCTTC.

The genes are TRBV19 and TRBJ2-7; D is unclear. V was pared by 6 bases and J by 2 bases, with 8 bases between. The CDR3 is 12 amino acids. The germline gives CDR1 LNHDA, CDR2 SQIVND (reference sequence). Here the CDR3 reads CASSPGTYEQYF. In DNA, the CDR3 is TGTGCCAGTAGCCCGGGCACCTACGAGCAGTACTTC.

The V gene is TRBV27, the J gene TRBJ1-5; D not resolved. Trimming took 2 bases from V and 0 from J, leaving 2 bases between them. Germline CDR1 MNHEY, CDR2 SMNVEV (reference sequence). The CDR3 loop spans 13 amino acids. This CDR3 is CASSLGSNQPQHF. The CDR3 DNA reads as TGTGCCAGCAGTTTAGGTAGCAATCAGCCCCAGCATTTT.